This entry describes one T cell receptor (beta chain). No cognate antigen has been identified for it. It has no much larger one-base neighbor in the sample; base qualities were not kept. This sample was included in a study of shared clonotypes between healthy human individuals (TCRdb year 2020). About the investigation overall: A couple of women and a few men aged 18 to 49 years were included in the cohort. For each donor, CD4 naive and CD4 memory were each run on three plates, CD8 naive on two plates, and CD8 memory on one plate. Blood TCR repertoires of five healthy adults were deeply sequenced to estimate repertoire size and the extent of clonotype sharing between individuals. To increase sequencing depth and limit assay-specific biases, TCR repertoire library preparation and sequencing were carried out by different laboratories using diverse techniques. Per donor, leukapheresis produced somewhere between about 0.9 and 9.5 billion PBMCs. Here is what the overall study found, with its caveats: Sampling was restricted to blood, and TCR repertoires in tissue are likely to differ from TCR repertoires in blood. Across a few donors, roughly 5.1% of naive CD4, roughly 3.3% of naive CD8, approximately 2.5% of memory CD4, and 0.3% to 0.45% of memory CD8 clonotypes were shared. Pairwise subsampling led to the expectation that sequencing depth would affect the degree of clonotype sharing among donors. Estimated clonotype richness was generally larger for naive than for memory subsets. Compared with non-shared clonotypes, the clonotypes found in all four sorted-subset donors had higher generation probabilities. Incomplete sequencing was indicated by rarefaction of sorted-subset datasets, despite the large sequencing depth. The small number of donors limited the genetic and exposure-history diversity represented.

The donors were healthy, HIV-negative adults who had no recently reported acute infections or vaccinations. Only Caucasian adults living in Nashville, Tennessee, USA were represented among the donors. CD4+ T cells were enriched by magnetic negative selection, after which naive cells were positively selected on CD45RA and the negative fraction was taken as the memory subset. After blood collection by leukapheresis, PBMCs were isolated using Ficoll-Histopaque density gradient centrifugation and then cryopreserved in the vapor phase of liquid nitrogen. Purity and quantity of every magnetically sorted T cell population were checked by analytical flow cytometry. Each sorted fraction had its genomic DNA isolated and then quantified by UV absorbance on a Nanodrop 2000c. Using the deep immunoSEQ assay, multiplex PCR amplified TCR CDR3 regions from genomic DNA. Extracted genomic DNA from each cell subset was distributed evenly across all wells of several immunoSEQ 96-well plates, and each plate was treated as a replicate. For sorted subsets, 200 to 250 ng of genomic DNA, equivalent to 25,000 to 35,000 T cell genomes, went into each replicate PCR. Purified libraries were quantified with a Qubit 3.0 fluorometer, sized on a Bioanalyzer 2100, and re-quantified with the KAPA Library Quantification kit. Every immunoSEQ 96-well plate was sequenced on a separate single-read 150-cycle Illumina NextSeq 550 flow cell. Processing in the source paper ran as follows. The immunoSEQ output contained only junctional sequences without quality scores, so filtering could not match that applied to full-length reads. To assign V/J genes and CDR3, sequences were annotated against IMGT germline references using PyIR, a Python wrapper for IgBLAST v1.9. Reads were removed for weak V/J assignments (E-value above 1e-6), missing CDR3, stop codons, out-of-frame junctions, or ambiguous translated residues. V3J clonotypes were defined by identical inferred V gene, J gene, and CDR3 amino acid sequence. To compute the percentage overlap between repertoires, the number of shared unique clonotypes was divided by the size of the smaller repertoire. Repertoire richness was assessed with RTK rarefaction, the Chao1 estimator, and Recon v2.1 estimates of unobserved clonotypes. Generation probabilities for all TCRbeta clonotypes obtained by the gDNA method from a few donors were computed using OLGA. This is the immuneACCESS table as TCRdb keeps it, with only in-frame sequences that have V and J called. A part of the clones is gone; compared with another copy, unresolved V genes explain less than half, and the rest is unexplained. V, J and clone size reflect that table, while D and trimming were determined from the DNA. For this sample the table gives about 1 million clones, of which around 76% were detected only once. The leading ten clones occupy approximately 1.5% of the sample.

Clipping removes 4 bases from V and 7 bases from J, with 0 as the unmatched junction base count. The CDR3 goes from the cysteine to the phenylalanine over 10 residues. The read is trimmed to its CDR3 DNA, 30 bases read in frame from base 1. CDR1 and CDR2, looked up from the germline V gene, are SQVTM and ANQGSEA. The sequence came from a young man in good health. This sequence uses TRBV29-1 and TRBJ2-5, and TRBD2 matches 7 of the central bases. The source material was memory CD4+ T cells sorted from blood. The sample's cell subset or site label is to be understood as: CD45RA-negative fraction. The DNA sequence is as follows: TGCAGCGTTGGGGGGGGGACCCAGTACTTC. This is translated as CSVGGGTQYF.